This TCR beta chain came from a study of siplizumab effects on memory and regulatory T cells. The J segment lost 3 bases and the V segment lost 4 bases, leaving 6 bases of the junction unmatched. CDR1 and CDR2 from the germline V gene are MNHEY and SMNVEV (reference sequence). CDR3 size: 14 residues. Study-wide results and limits: Naive T cells apparently outstripped memory cells in diversity and seemed major alloresponse contributors.

Clones were read by immunoSEQ multiplex PCR, and TCRdb kept only the in-frame ones, dropping some. The sample shows over 100,000 clones, around 90% of them seen only once. Notes on this clone: Antigen: not known.

The receptor comes from a human donor in good health. The genes are TRBV27 and TRBJ2-7, with 7 bases identical to TRBD2. Sequenced sample: Tregs sorted from blood. This chain's CDR3 is CASSWTPGGYEQYF. DNA for the CDR3: TGTGCCAGCAGTTGGACCCCGGGAGGCTACGAGCAGTACTTC.